The 11 T cell receptor beta chains in this list originate from one sample, sequenced in a study of T-cell reconstitution after alpha-beta-depleted transplantation in children. A library of TCRbeta sequences, prepared with unique molecular identifiers, was generated. TCRdb processed the PCR reads anew with MiXCR; each CDR3 protein has one entry. Of about 500,000 distinct CDR3 sequences listed, 32% are singletons. The sample here was PBMCs from the stem cell graft donor, taken from the stem cell graft. Source of these receptors: a human donor who donated a stem cell graft to a child with aplastic anemia.

The chain employs TRBV6-1 and TRBJ2-7, with 11 positions matching TRBD1. The CDR3 spans 16 residues. With V trimmed by 6 bases and J by 7 bases, 14 bases remained unmatched. CDR1 is MNHNS, CDR2 SASEGT, per germline. The CDR3 reads CASSPRSKGQGGEQYV. CDR3 in DNA: TGTGCCAGCAGCCCCCGTTCCAAGGGACAGGGGGGTGAGCAGTACGTC.

The chain joins TRBV4-3 to TRBJ1-3, with TRBD1 matching 9 bases. Trimming at V came to 0 bases and at J to 4 bases, leaving 4 bases not matched to a gene. The CDR3 has 16 residues. Germline assignment: CDR1 LGHNA and CDR2 YSLEER. CDR3 residues: CASSQDRQGVGNTIYF. The CDR3 nucleotides read TGCGCCAGCAGCCAAGATCGACAGGGGGTAGGAAACACCATATATTTT.

A few counts support this clonotype. This chain joins TRBV7-2 and TRBJ1-2, with 11 bases lining up with TRBD1. There are 15 residues in the CDR3. CDR1 is SGHTA, CDR2 FQGNSA, per germline. J was trimmed by 5 bases and V by 2 bases; bases with no gene match: 4. CDR3 sequence: CASSLWDRGLYGYTF. CDR3 nucleotides: TGTGCCAGCAGCTTATGGGACAGGGGGTTATATGGCTACACCTTC. Full variable domain (outside the CDR3, taken from reference TRBV7-2 and TRBJ1-2): GAGVSQSPSNKVTEKGKDVELRCDPISGHTALYWYRQSLGQGLEFLIYFQGNSAPDKSGLPSDRFSAERTGGSVSTLTIQRTQQEDSAVYLCASSLWDRGLYGYTFGSGTRLTVV.

The DNA of the CDR3 is TGCAGTGCCCACCGGACTAGCGGACTTCAGGGCGGCAACGAGCAGTACTTC. Protein sequence: CSAHRTSGLQGGNEQYF. The chain links TRBV20-1 to TRBJ2-7, with 10 bases fitting TRBD2. CDR1 DFQATT and CDR2 SNEGSKA come from the germline V gene (reference sequence). Unmatched junction bases numbered 19, after V lost 6 bases and J lost 5 bases. The CDR3 is made up of 17 amino acids.

As to this clonotype: An end of the junction differs from the germline gene, which may be a read error. This chain uses TRBV20-1 with TRBJ2-4, with D perhaps TRBD2 (5 bases). CDR1 is DFQATT and CDR2 is SNEGSKA in the germline V gene (reference sequence). This CDR3 is 13 amino acids long. As DNA, the CDR3 is TGCACTGCTTCCTCCGGGACCAAAAACATTCAGTACTTC. Translation gives CTASSGTKNIQYF.

Only a few counts were recorded for this clonotype. The J gene is TRBJ2-2, the V gene TRBV20-1, with 13 bases identical to TRBD2. The CDR3 extends over 16 amino acids. J gave up 2 bases and V 3 bases, and 3 bases lay outside the gene matches. Germline V gene sequence: CDR1 DFQATT, CDR2 SNEGSKA (reference sequence). CDR3 loop: CSASGLAGANTGELFF. In DNA form, the CDR3 reads TGCAGTGCTAGTGGACTAGCGGGAGCCAACACCGGGGAGCTGTTTTTT.

This clonotype was counted only a few times. The chain employs TRBV5-1 and TRBJ1-6; TRBD1 aligns across 7 bases. The CDR3 consists of 15 residues. Germline lookup yields CDR1 SGHRS and CDR2 YFSETQ. Trimming removed 0 bases from V and 9 bases from J; junction bases left unmatched: 6. CDR3 coding DNA: TGCGCCAGCAGCTTGGGACAGGGTGACATTTCACCCCTCCACTTT. Its translation: CASSLGQGDISPLHF. Full variable domain (remainder filled in from reference TRBV5-1 and TRBJ1-6): KAGVTQTPRYLIKTRGQQVTLSCSPISGHRSVSWYQQTPGQGLQFLFEYFSETQRNKGNFPGRFSGRQFSNSRSEMNVSTLELGDSALYLCASSLGQGDISPLHFGNGTRLTVT.

This chain joins TRBV27 and TRBJ2-5, with 10 bases matching TRBD1. V was clipped by 1 base and J by 5 bases; unmatched bases: 4. This CDR3 comprises 15 residues. The germline CDR1 and CDR2 sequences are MNHEY and SMNVEV (reference sequence). The CDR3 DNA reads as TGTGCCAGCAGTTTATTGGGACAGGGGTCGGAGACCCAGTACTTC. The encoded protein is CASSLLGQGSETQYF.

The chain links TRBV9 to TRBJ2-7, with D perhaps TRBD2 (6 bases). The CDR3 totals 15 residues. CDR1 SGDLS and CDR2 YYNGEE come from the germline V gene. The germline V and J ends were trimmed by 0 bases and 3 bases, with 13 bases remaining between them. CDR3 sequence reads: CASSVEGASVYEQYF. CDR3 DNA: TGTGCCAGCAGCGTAGAAGGAGCTAGCGTCTACGAGCAGTACTTC.

The rearrangement joins TRBV18 to TRBJ2-5; D unresolved. The ends were cut back, 4 bases at V and 1 base at J, with 7 bases in the middle. This CDR3 comprises 13 residues. Germline V gene sequence: CDR1 KGHSH, CDR2 LQKENI. CDR3 in DNA: TGTGCCAGCTCACTCCTTTTCCAAGAGACCCAGTACTTC. Translated, it gives CASSLLFQETQYF.

V usage is TRBV20-1 and J usage is TRBJ2-5; no definite D call. This CDR3 has 13 amino acids. Germline V lookup: CDR1 DFQATT, CDR2 SNEGSKA (reference sequence). The V and J ends lost 5 bases and 1 base respectively, with 11 bases between them. The CDR3 nucleotides are TGCAGTGCTGGAGTCGGCAGCCAAGAGACCCAGTACTTC. As protein: CSAGVGSQETQYF.